This record concerns one T cell receptor (beta chain) sequence. Its antigen remains unidentified. This sample was included in a study of identical twins. The study, taken as a whole, reports: Out-of-frame alpha sequences common to twins exhibited an excess of low generation probability. Models, which agreed with sharing between unrelated individuals, nonetheless underestimated the out-of-frame TCR alpha sharing seen in monozygotic twins.

Template switching added a universal primer site, and cDNA bore unique molecular identifiers. TCRdb re-called the 5' RACE reads through MiXCR, storing one row per CDR3 protein. The sample shows approximately 350,000 distinct CDR3 sequences, 9% to 15% of them seen only once. The same specimen was also included in a second study, on yellow fever vaccine responses in identical twins.

This TCR came from a woman between 18 and 29 years old in good health. Material: CD8+ T cells sorted from blood.

The CDR3 protein is CASSPEASADEQFF. DNA of the CDR3: TGTGCCAGCAGCCCAGAGGCCTCTGCGGATGAGCAGTTCTTC. V and J are TRBV7-8 and TRBJ2-1; D call uncertain. The CDR3 totals 14 residues. Trimming stripped 5 bases from V and 8 bases from J, with 16 bases between. CDR1 is SGHVS and CDR2 is FQNEAQ in the germline V gene.